This T cell receptor beta chain emerged from a study of blood T cells in healthy people across ages. Study-wide findings and caveats: While age rose, TCR beta diversity per million T cells dropped in a roughly linear way.

The CDR3 length is 18 residues. V was shortened by 5 bases and J by 0 bases, with 20 bases between the two germline ends. Germline V gives CDR1 LGHNT, CDR2 FRNRAP. A word on this clonotype: Its cognate antigen is unknown.

Sample-barcoded 5' priming and a J-beta primer mix drove a second PCR of 7 to 11 cycles. A 12-random-nucleotide template-switch adaptor tagged each cDNA molecule. TCRdb fed the 5' RACE reads into MiXCR, producing one record per CDR3 protein. The table lists 850,000 to 1,300,000 distinct CDR3 sequences, under 55% of them singletons. Sequencing was done on a sample of blood. This clonotype was sampled from a woman aged 60-75 years in good health. V is TRBV12-5 and J is TRBJ2-1; D may correspond to TRBD1 or TRBD2 (5 bases each). This CDR3 is CASGPGPPGTSSYNEQFF. The DNA of the CDR3 is TGTGCTAGTGGTCCCGGGCCCCCTGGGACGAGCTCCTACAATGAGCAGTTCTTC.